These 32 T cell receptor beta chains were all obtained from the same sample, sequenced in a study of a mutant IDH1 vaccine in newly diagnosed glioma. These TCRs are of unknown antigen specificity. Time point defined: week 5, during vaccination. Doses of 300 ug of mutant IDH1 20-mer peptide were given with topical imiquimod. TCRdb's table, derived via immunoSEQ multiplex PCR, lists solely in-frame clones and lacks some. The sample consists of tens of thousands of clones, approximately 83% of them appearing once. The sample consisted of PBMCs, taken from a glioma patient whose treatment included an IDH1 peptide vaccine. The receptors originated from a man aged 25 to 40 with glioma.

This clone was observed a few times. The chain combines TRBV19 with TRBJ1-4; 8 bases fit TRBD1. J gave up 7 bases and V 6 bases, and 7 bases lay outside the gene matches. This CDR3 region has 14 residues. Germline loops: CDR1 LNHDA, CDR2 SQIVND (reference sequence). The CDR3 protein is CASSRGTGGEKLFF. The CDR3 nucleotides read TGTGCCAGTAGCCGGGGGACAGGAGGTGAAAAACTGTTTTTT.

This chain uses TRBV5-6 with TRBJ2-1, with D possibly called TRBD1 or TRBD2 (7 bases each). Trimming took off 0 bases at V and 10 bases at J, with 17 bases between the two ends. Looked up from germline, CDR1 is SGHDT and CDR2 is YYEEEE. CDR3 length: 15 residues. In DNA form, the CDR3 reads TGTGCCAGCAGCTTGGTTGCAGGGGGGAGGGAAGAGCAGTTCTTC. Translating gives CASSLVAGGREEQFF.

V gene TRBV2 combines with J gene TRBJ2-7, with 10 bases identical to TRBD1. The CDR3 loop spans 15 amino acids. Germline CDR1 SNHLY, CDR2 FYNNEI. Losses at the gene ends were 10 bases for V and 4 bases for J; bases not matched to a gene: 13. This CDR3 is CANAVTRTGGYEQYF. The CDR3 region has the DNA TGTGCCAATGCCGTGACCAGGACAGGGGGTTACGAGCAGTACTTC.

This clone was detected once. V and J are TRBV7-6 and TRBJ2-5, with D possibly being TRBD2 (7 bases). CDR3 size: 17 residues. Germline CDR1 is SGHVS and CDR2 is FNYEAQ. The germline V and J ends were trimmed by 1 base and 3 bases, with 18 bases remaining between them. As DNA, the CDR3 is TGTGCCAGCAGCTTAGGTGTCAGGGGTGCGGGAGAAGAGACCCAGTACTTC. It codes for CASSLGVRGAGEETQYF.

The chain uses TRBV10-3 and TRBJ2-1; 8 bases line up with TRBD2. Looked up from germline, CDR1 is ENHRY and CDR2 is SYGVKD. The CDR3 runs to 13 residues. Trimming at V came to 11 bases and at J to 0 bases, leaving 3 bases not matched to a gene. CDR3 loop: CASREGSYNEQFF. DNA of the CDR3: TGTGCCTCTCGGGAGGGCTCCTACAATGAGCAGTTCTTC.

This clone was detected only once. The DNA of the CDR3 is TGCAGCGTATCCAGGGGGAACACTGAAGCTTTCTTT. Translation: CSVSRGNTEAFF. The chain has TRBV29-1 and TRBJ1-1; tentatively, D is TRBD1 (6 bases). The germline CDR1 and CDR2 sequences are SQVTM and ANQGSEA. CDR3 length: 12 amino acids. V was trimmed by 6 bases and J by 1 base, leaving 9 bases between them.

The gene calls are TRBV5-1 and TRBJ1-2; TRBD1 aligns across 7 bases. Germline V CDR1 and CDR2: SGHRS, YFSETQ. This CDR3 contains 17 residues. V shed 4 bases, J shed 0 bases, and the junction held 12 bases outside the gene matches. CDR3 nucleotide sequence: TGCGCCAGCAGCCCGGACAGGCGCCTCTTGGCTAACTATGGCTACACCTTC. Protein: CASSPDRRLLANYGYTF.

The chain is built from TRBV6-4 and TRBJ2-2; a weak D match, TRBD2 (5 bases). The germline V gene has CDR1 MRHNA and CDR2 SNTAGT. The CDR3 loop spans 14 amino acids. Trimming removed 4 bases at V and 1 base at J, with 7 bases between. CDR3 sequence reads: CASSGTGNTGELFF. As DNA, the CDR3 is TGTGCCAGCAGTGGGACTGGGAACACCGGGGAGCTGTTTTTT.

This clone came up once. The CDR3: CASSLRTEEKLFF. CDR3 sequence (DNA): TGTGCCAGCAGTTTAAGGACCGAGGAAAAACTGTTTTTT. The chain recombines TRBV27 with TRBJ1-4; D not certain. The V and J ends lost 2 bases and 8 bases respectively, with 9 bases between them. This CDR3 is 13 amino acids long. CDR1 and CDR2 (germline): MNHEY, SMNVEV (reference sequence).

This clone was counted only a few times. The gene calls are TRBV2 and TRBJ2-1, with TRBD1 matching 10 bases. J lost 4 bases, V lost 6 bases, and 3 bases had no gene match. The CDR3 has 14 amino acids. CDR1 is SNHLY and CDR2 is FYNNEI in the germline V gene. CDR3 sequence reads: CASRDRGGYNEQFF. The CDR3, as DNA: TGTGCCAGCAGGGACAGGGGGGGGTACAATGAGCAGTTCTTC.

This chain joins TRBV4-1 and TRBJ2-7; TRBD2 is a possible D gene (6 bases). From germline, CDR1 is MGHRA and CDR2 YSYEKL. The CDR3 has 14 residues. The V end lost 3 bases, the J end lost 4 bases, and 13 bases lay between the germline ends. As DNA, the CDR3 is TGCGCCAGCAGCCAGGAGGACTACTTTTACGAGCAGTACTTC. It is translated as CASSQEDYFYEQYF.

V and J are TRBV6-5 and TRBJ1-2, with 9 bases identical to TRBD1. The CDR3 loop spans 15 amino acids. After removal of 2 bases from V and 1 base from J, the junction contained 2 bases not matched to a gene. The germline CDR1 and CDR2 sequences are MNHEY and SVGAGI. As DNA, the CDR3 is TGTGCCAGCAGTTACGGGACAGGGTTTAACTATGGCTACACCTTC. Its translation: CASSYGTGFNYGYTF.

The chain recombines TRBV5-8 with TRBJ2-1, with unresolved D. The length of the CDR3 is 14 residues. Germline V CDR1 and CDR2: SGHTS, YDEGEE. The V gene lost 0 bases and the J gene lost 8 bases, with 12 bases spanning the gap. For the CDR3, the DNA is TGTGCCAGCAGCTTGGTCGTGGGTCGGGATGAGCAGTTCTTC. The encoded protein is CASSLVVGRDEQFF.

The genes are TRBV30 and TRBJ1-4; D perhaps matches TRBD1 (6 bases). The CDR3 spans 13 residues. V lost 7 bases and J lost 0, with 9 bases in between. Germline V lookup: CDR1 GTSNPN, CDR2 SVGIG (reference sequence). CDR3 nucleotides: TGTGCCTCCAGGGGTGCAACTAATGAAAAACTGTTTTTT. It codes for CASRGATNEKLFF.

V and J are TRBV29-1 and TRBJ2-5, with 10 bases identical to TRBD2. V lost 2 bases to trimming and J lost 4 bases; unmatched junction nucleotides: 4. CDR1 is SQVTM, CDR2 ANQGSEA, per germline. CDR3 length: 14 residues. In nucleotides, the CDR3 is TGCAGCGTTGAACCCAGCGGGGGGGTAGAGACCCAGTACTTC. Its protein is CSVEPSGGVETQYF.

The V and J genes are TRBV13 and TRBJ1-6; TRBD1 aligns across 7 bases. Germline V gene lookup returns CDR1 PRHDT and CDR2 FYEKMQ (reference sequence). J gave up 10 bases and V 0 bases, and 6 bases lay outside the gene matches. This CDR3 is 15 amino acids long. The CDR3 nucleotides are TGTGCCAGCAGCTTAGGGGGGCAGGGGGGCTCACCCCTCCACTTT. Protein sequence: CASSLGGQGGSPLHF.

A single count supports this clone. The chain recombines TRBV5-6 with TRBJ1-5, with D tentatively TRBD1 (5 bases). The CDR3 length is 16 residues. Trimming stripped 4 bases from V and 1 base from J, with 15 bases between. Germline CDR1 is SGHDT and CDR2 is YYEEEE. Written as DNA, the CDR3 is TGTGCCAGCAGCGGGACCGGGCCAGGGAGCAATCAGCCCCAGCATTTT. Its protein is CASSGTGPGSNQPQHF.

This clone was counted a single time. The chain uses TRBV29-1 and TRBJ1-1; 8 bases are shared with TRBD1. With V trimmed by 1 base and J by 5 bases, 3 bases remained unmatched. The V gene's germline CDR1 is SQVTM and CDR2 ANQGSEA. This CDR3 comprises 13 residues. In nucleotides, the CDR3 is TGCAGCGTTGAAGCATACAGGGGGACTGAAGCTTTCTTT. Protein: CSVEAYRGTEAFF.

Details on this clone: Its ends do not fully match the called genes, so a read error is possible. The CDR3 region has the DNA TGCGCCAGCAGCTTGGCTGGGACAGCGAACTCTGGGAACACCATATATTTT. Translating it yields CASSLAGTANSGNTIYF. The chain employs TRBV5-1 and TRBJ1-3; 7 bases match TRBD1. The CDR3 length is 17 residues. CDR1 is SGHRS, CDR2 YFSETQ, per germline.

V is TRBV30 and J is TRBJ1-1; no clear D gene. V gave up 4 bases and J gave up 0 bases, with 9 bases separating them. The CDR3 spans 13 residues. Germline V gene lookup returns CDR1 GTSNPN and CDR2 SVGIG (reference sequence). The CDR3 loop reads CAWTGLMNTEAFF. The CDR3 DNA sequence: TGTGCCTGGACAGGCTTGATGAACACTGAAGCTTTCTTT.

The rearrangement links TRBV10-3 to TRBJ2-5; 8 nucleotides agree with TRBD1. The CDR3 has 13 residues. Germline trimming cut 6 bases from V and 1 base from J; bases unmatched to any gene: 1. The germline V gene has CDR1 ENHRY and CDR2 SYGVKD. CDR3 sequence reads: CAIRGTGQETQYF. CDR3 in DNA: TGTGCCATCAGGGGGACAGGCCAAGAGACCCAGTACTTC.

This chain joins TRBV5-4 and TRBJ2-1; 11 nucleotides agree with TRBD2. Germline values: CDR1 SGHNT, CDR2 YYREEE (reference sequence). With 7 bases clipped from V and 8 bases from J, the junction kept 14 bases outside the gene matches. The CDR3 is 16 residues long. The CDR3 nucleotides are TGTGCCAGCTTCAGGTCAACTAGCGGGGGATCCGATGAGCAGTTCTTC. Translating gives CASFRSTSGGSDEQFF.

The rearrangement uses TRBV28 and TRBJ1-2, with 7 bases that match TRBD1. The CDR3 is 15 amino acids. Germline V gene data show CDR1 as MDHEN and CDR2 as SYDVKM. With 3 bases clipped from V and 0 bases from J, the junction kept 4 bases outside the gene matches. The CDR3 region has the DNA TGTGCCAGCAGTTTGACAGGGACTACTAACTATGGCTACACCTTC. This gives the protein CASSLTGTTNYGYTF.

The chain recombines TRBV7-9 with TRBJ1-4; TRBD1 is a possible D gene (5 bases). The CDR3 consists of 11 residues. Trimming removed 9 bases at V and 7 bases at J, with 9 bases between. CDR1 is SEHNR and CDR2 is FQNEAQ in the germline V gene (reference sequence). The CDR3 sequence is CASPGREKLFF. CDR3 DNA sequence: TGTGCCAGTCCAGGGCGTGAAAAACTGTTTTTT.

This clone was recorded only once. This sequence joins TRBV5-1 and TRBJ2-5; TRBD1 aligns across 11 bases. Germline CDR1 reads SGHRS; CDR2 reads YFSETQ. CDR3 size: 16 residues. V shed 0 bases, J shed 5 bases, and the junction held 6 bases outside the gene matches. CDR3 loop: CASSLEGQGAWETQYF. CDR3 nucleotide sequence: TGCGCCAGCAGCTTGGAAGGACAGGGGGCTTGGGAGACCCAGTACTTC.

This chain uses TRBV29-1 with TRBJ1-2, with D possibly TRBD1 on 5 matching bases. The germline gives CDR1 SQVTM, CDR2 ANQGSEA. Between the trimmed V and J ends, which lost 4 bases and 2 bases, there was a span of 11 bases. The CDR3 contains 13 residues. The CDR3 loop reads CSVVGRANYGYTF. CDR3 nucleotides: TGCAGCGTTGTCGGCAGGGCAAACTATGGCTACACCTTC.

This chain uses TRBV2 with TRBJ2-2, with a tentative D call TRBD2 (5 bases). The CDR3 has 15 amino acids. Trimming left V 1 base short and J 6 bases short, with 12 bases between. Germline CDR1 is SNHLY and CDR2 is FYNNEI. The CDR3 coding sequence is TGTGCCAGCAGTGAAGATGAGGAGGCATCCGGGGAGCTGTTTTTT. Its protein is CASSEDEEASGELFF.

The CDR3 loop is CASSPGTSGQETQYF. The CDR3 DNA reads as TGCGCCAGCAGCCCCGGGACTAGCGGCCAAGAGACCCAGTACTTC. The chain carries TRBV5-1 and TRBJ2-5; 11 bases fit TRBD2. Losses at the gene ends were 4 bases for V and 1 base for J; bases not matched to a gene: 3. This CDR3 has 15 residues. The V gene's germline CDR1 is SGHRS and CDR2 YFSETQ.

The chain uses TRBV6-5 and TRBJ1-6; D remains ambiguous. The ends were cut back, 2 bases at V and 10 bases at J, with 15 bases in the middle. The CDR3 spans 15 residues. Germline V gives CDR1 MNHEY, CDR2 SVGAGI. As DNA, the CDR3 is TGTGCCAGCAGTTACAGCGCCGTCCCGGGGTCACCCCTCCACTTT. It is translated as CASSYSAVPGSPLHF.

This chain connects TRBV5-1 to TRBJ2-7, with D uncertain. Germline CDR1 reads SGHRS; CDR2 reads YFSETQ. The CDR3 covers 17 residues. Trimming took off 1 base at V and 0 bases at J, with 17 bases between the two ends. CDR3 loop: CASSLLLSAESSYEQYF. Written as DNA, the CDR3 is TGCGCCAGCAGCTTGCTTCTTTCGGCGGAGAGCTCCTACGAGCAGTACTTC.

This chain connects TRBV15 to TRBJ1-6; TRBD1 agrees at 7 bases. Germline assignment: CDR1 LNHNV and CDR2 YYDKDF (reference sequence). This CDR3 is 14 amino acids long. V lost 3 bases to trimming and J lost 10 bases; unmatched junction nucleotides: 6. CDR3 amino acids: CATSSEGAESPLHF. The CDR3 bases are TGTGCCACCAGCAGCGAGGGGGCGGAATCACCCCTCCACTTT.

The genes are TRBV4-3 and TRBJ1-2; D is uncertain. CDR1 is LGHNA, CDR2 YSLEER, per germline. CDR3 length equals 15 residues. V lost 2 bases and J 1 base, leaving 11 bases between the germline ends. The CDR3 loop reads CASSQKLRDNYGYTF. DNA for the CDR3: TGCGCCAGCAGCCAAAAGCTCCGAGATAACTATGGCTACACCTTC.